This passage covers 23 T cell receptor beta chains from one sample sequenced in a study of T cell responses to AZD1222 COVID-19 vaccine. Here immunoSEQ multiplex PCR was the method, and the copy in TCRdb shows in-frame clones only, minus some. The repertoire holds 77,000 or so clones, with around 87% as singletons. The sequenced sample was peripheral blood, obtained 28 days after the second AZD1222 dose. These receptors came from an adult who received the AZD1222 COVID-19 vaccine.

This clone appeared a few times. V and J are TRBV9 and TRBJ1-1; no reliable D call. The CDR3 has 14 residues. Germline values: CDR1 SGDLS, CDR2 YYNGEE. Between the trimmed V and J ends, which lost 3 bases and 4 bases, there was a span of 13 bases. The CDR3, as DNA: TGTGCCAGCAGCGCGAGGCCAGAAGCCACTGAAGCTTTCTTT. Residues: CASSARPEATEAFF. The full variable domain, its missing parts supplied by reference TRBV9 and TRBJ1-1, is DSGVTQTPKHLITATGQRVTLRCSPRSGDLSVYWYQQSLDQGLQFLIQYYNGEERAKGNILERFSAQQFPDLHSELNLSSLELGDSALYFCASSARPEATEAFFGQGTRLTVV.

CDR3 loop: CAWSVGSSGANVLTF. The CDR3 DNA is TGTGCCTGGAGTGTAGGGAGCTCTGGGGCCAACGTCCTGACTTTC. V and J are TRBV30 and TRBJ2-6, with D maybe TRBD2 (5 bases). The CDR3 consists of 15 residues. Per germline, CDR1 GTSNPN and CDR2 SVGIG (reference sequence). V was clipped by 0 bases and J by 0 bases, with 6 bases between them.

J is TRBJ1-4 and V is TRBV25-1, with 9 bases matching TRBD1. This CDR3 region has 13 residues. Germline assignment: CDR1 MGHDK and CDR2 SYGVNS. V shed 6 bases and J 8 bases; nucleotides not matched to a gene: 4. CDR3 sequence reads: CASRGQGYEKLFF. The CDR3 DNA reads TGTGCCAGCAGGGGACAGGGATACGAAAAACTGTTTTTT.

The chain links TRBV20-1 to TRBJ2-7; no reliable D call. There are 11 residues in the CDR3. Germline CDR1 is DFQATT and CDR2 is SNEGSKA (reference sequence). Deletions cut 0 bases from V and 5 bases from J, with 5 bases between. The CDR3 DNA reads TGCAGTGCTAGAGATCTCGACGAGCAGTACTTC. Translation: CSARDLDEQYF.

The V gene is TRBV19, the J gene TRBJ2-7, with D possibly being TRBD1 (5 bases). This CDR3 is built from 12 residues. V lost 4 bases to trimming and J lost 6 bases, with 10 bases between them. Germline CDR1 reads LNHDA; CDR2 reads SQIVND (reference sequence). CDR3: CASSKNRFEQYF. As DNA, the CDR3 is TGTGCCAGTAGTAAAAACAGGTTCGAGCAGTACTTC. The full variable domain, completed using reference TRBV19 and TRBJ2-7, is DGGITQSPKYLFRKEGQNVTLSCEQNLNHDAMYWYRQDPGQGLRLIYYSQIVNDFQKGDIAEGYSVSREKKESFPLTVTSAQKNPTAFYLCASSKNRFEQYFGPGTRLTVT.

V usage is TRBV24-1 and J usage is TRBJ2-3, with 11 bases lining up with TRBD2. V gave up 6 bases and J gave up 3 bases; unmatched junction bases: 7. CDR3 length: 16 amino acids. Germline lookup yields CDR1 KGHDR and CDR2 SFDVKD. The CDR3 DNA sequence: TGTGCCACCAGTTCGCTAGCGGGGGGCGGGACAGATACGCAGTATTTT. Encoded protein: CATSSLAGGGTDTQYF.

The J gene is TRBJ2-1, the V gene TRBV15; D possibly corresponds to TRBD2 (6 bases). V lost 2 bases and J 5 bases, leaving 13 bases between the germline ends. The length of the CDR3 is 15 residues. The germline gives CDR1 LNHNV, CDR2 YYDKDF (reference sequence). In DNA, the CDR3 is TGTGCCACCAGCAGACCGGCAGGGAGGAACAATGAGCAGTTCTTC. It translates to CATSRPAGRNNEQFF.

This chain links TRBV19 with TRBJ1-2; 7 bases are shared with TRBD1. The CDR3 is 15 residues long. Trimming at V came to 5 bases and at J to 4 bases, leaving 10 bases not matched to a gene. Germline V lookup: CDR1 LNHDA, CDR2 SQIVND (reference sequence). The CDR3 DNA reads as TGTGCCAGTAGTCGGACTCCGACAGGGAGCTATGGCTACACCTTC. Protein product: CASSRTPTGSYGYTF. The complete variable domain, with remaining parts taken from reference TRBV19 and TRBJ1-2, reads DGGITQSPKYLFRKEGQNVTLSCEQNLNHDAMYWYRQDPGQGLRLIYYSQIVNDFQKGDIAEGYSVSREKKESFPLTVTSAQKNPTAFYLCASSRTPTGSYGYTFGSGTRLTVV.

The J gene is TRBJ2-7, the V gene TRBV7-2, with 10 bases matching TRBD2. The CDR3 contains 14 residues. Germline-derived CDR1 and CDR2 are SGHTA and FQGNSA. The V and J ends lost 3 bases and 6 bases, in that order; junction bases with no gene match: 5. CDR3 residues: CASSFLAGVSEQYF. For the CDR3, the DNA is TGTGCCAGCAGCTTTCTAGCGGGGGTAAGCGAGCAGTACTTC.

The chain uses TRBV9 and TRBJ1-4; tentative D call: TRBD1 (5 bases). Germline V gene lookup returns CDR1 SGDLS and CDR2 YYNGEE. The CDR3 is 14 amino acids. The V and J ends lost 3 bases and 7 bases respectively, with 13 bases between them. CDR3: CASSAAGDSEKLFF. As DNA, the CDR3 is TGTGCCAGCAGCGCCGCCGGGGACTCTGAAAAACTGTTTTTT.

The genes are TRBV6-2 or TRBV6-3 and TRBJ1-2; D is ambiguous. V lost 0 bases and J 4 bases, leaving 9 bases between the germline ends. This CDR3 region has 14 residues. Germline V gene data show CDR1 as MNHEY and CDR2 as SVGEGT. The CDR3 loop is CASSYSGNPYGYTF. As DNA, the CDR3 is TGTGCCAGCAGTTACTCGGGCAACCCCTATGGCTACACCTTC.

The chain combines TRBV4-3 with TRBJ1-1, with 8 bases aligning to TRBD1. Germline trimming cut 1 base from V and 3 bases from J; bases unmatched to any gene: 7. This CDR3 is built from 16 residues. Per germline, CDR1 LGHNA and CDR2 YSLEER. The CDR3, as DNA: TGCGCCAGCAGCCAAGGGACAGGGAGATTGCACACTGAAGCTTTCTTT. This gives the protein CASSQGTGRLHTEAFF.

At least ten counts were recorded for this clone. The V and J genes are TRBV18 and TRBJ2-1; TRBD2 aligns across 12 bases. Losses at the gene ends were 6 bases for V and 3 bases for J; bases not matched to a gene: 9. CDR3 length: 17 residues. Germline V gives CDR1 KGHSH, CDR2 LQKENI. The CDR3 is CASSLTSGGFHYNEQFF. Written as DNA, the CDR3 is TGTGCCAGCTCTCTTACTAGCGGGGGGTTCCACTACAATGAGCAGTTCTTC.

The gene calls are TRBV7-2 and TRBJ2-1, with TRBD2 matching 8 bases. The junction had 18 bases not matched to a gene; V was cut back by 1 base and J by 7 bases. CDR1 is SGHTA and CDR2 is FQGNSA in the germline V gene. CDR3 length: 19 amino acids. CDR3 sequence (DNA): TGTGCCAGCAGCTTAGTTACCCAACATCTGGCGGGGGGTGCGAATGAGCAGTTCTTC. This encodes CASSLVTQHLAGGANEQFF.

V and J are TRBV27 and TRBJ2-7; D is ambiguous. The CDR3 is 14 amino acids. The germline V gene encodes CDR1 MNHEY and CDR2 SMNVEV (reference sequence). V was trimmed by 3 bases and J by 0 bases, leaving 9 bases between them. In nucleotides, the CDR3 is TGTGCCAGCAGTTTGGACGCTAGCTCCTACGAGCAGTACTTC. It translates to CASSLDASSYEQYF.

There are a few counts of this clone. V is TRBV5-1 and J is TRBJ1-2; TRBD1 agrees at 7 bases. J gave up 3 bases and V 5 bases, and 10 bases lay outside the gene matches. The length of the CDR3 is 15 residues. The germline V gene encodes CDR1 SGHRS and CDR2 YFSETQ. The CDR3 protein is CASSPSGQSYYGYTF. For the CDR3, the DNA is TGCGCCAGCAGTCCCTCGGGACAGTCTTACTATGGCTACACCTTC.

CDR3 loop: CASSISETNEKLFF. Here the CDR3 DNA reads TGTGCCAGTAGTATCTCGGAGACAAACGAAAAACTGTTTTTT. The V and J genes are TRBV19 and TRBJ1-4; D unresolved. V lost 3 bases to trimming and J lost 8 bases, with 13 bases between them. The CDR3 length is 14 residues. Germline V lookup: CDR1 LNHDA, CDR2 SQIVND (reference sequence).

The gene calls are TRBV11-3 and TRBJ2-7; tentatively, D is TRBD2 (6 bases). Looked up from germline, CDR1 is SGHNT and CDR2 is YENEEA. V was trimmed by 5 bases and J by 7 bases, leaving 12 bases between them. The CDR3 covers 12 residues. The CDR3 reads CASSPIGGEQYF. CDR3 coding DNA: TGTGCCAGCAGCCCAATCGGGGGAGAGCAGTACTTC. The whole variable domain, filled in from reference TRBV11-3 and TRBJ2-7, reads EAGVVQSPRYKIIEKKQPVAFWCNPISGHNTLYWYLQNLGQGPELLIRYENEEAVDDSQLPKDRFSAERLKGVDSTLKIQPAELGDSAVYLCASSPIGGEQYFGPGTRLTVT.

The chain is built from TRBV4-1 and TRBJ2-1, with D perhaps matching TRBD2 (5 bases). Germline V gene data show CDR1 as MGHRA and CDR2 as YSYEKL. The CDR3 consists of 12 residues. Trimming stripped 5 bases from V and 10 bases from J, with 12 bases between. CDR3 loop: CASSSLGREQFF. The CDR3 coding sequence is TGCGCCAGCAGCTCCCTGGGGAGAGAGCAGTTCTTC.

V gene TRBV10-3 combines with J gene TRBJ1-2, with D tentatively TRBD1 (5 bases). Germline CDR1 is ENHRY and CDR2 is SYGVKD. The CDR3 is 18 amino acids. V was shortened by 0 bases and J by 4 bases, with 21 bases between the two germline ends. CDR3 residues: CAISESLLGAGSTYGYTF. CDR3 DNA sequence: TGTGCCATCAGTGAGTCCCTTCTGGGAGCAGGGAGCACCTATGGCTACACCTTC.

This sequence joins TRBV18 and TRBJ1-1; D unresolved. This CDR3 spans 13 amino acids. The germline V and J ends were trimmed by 4 bases and 1 base, with 7 bases remaining between them. Germline V gives CDR1 KGHSH, CDR2 LQKENI. The CDR3 region is CASSQPENTEAFF. CDR3 sequence (DNA): TGTGCCAGCTCACAACCGGAGAACACTGAAGCTTTCTTT.

This clone was seen a handful of times. The gene calls are TRBV12-3 or TRBV12-4 and TRBJ2-2; D gene unclear. The V and J ends lost 7 bases and 6 bases respectively, with 6 bases between them. This CDR3 region has 11 residues. CDR3 nucleotide sequence: TGTGCCAGCACCCTGGCCGGGGAGCTGTTTTTT. It specifies CASTLAGELFF.

This chain uses TRBV15 with TRBJ2-1; TRBD1 agrees at 9 bases. The junction had 0 bases not matched to a gene; V was cut back by 0 bases and J by 6 bases. This CDR3 has 14 amino acids. Germline V gene lookup returns CDR1 LNHNV and CDR2 YYDKDF (reference sequence). For the CDR3, the DNA is TGTGCCACCAGCAGAGAACAGGGGGCCAATGAGCAGTTCTTC. Residues: CATSREQGANEQFF.